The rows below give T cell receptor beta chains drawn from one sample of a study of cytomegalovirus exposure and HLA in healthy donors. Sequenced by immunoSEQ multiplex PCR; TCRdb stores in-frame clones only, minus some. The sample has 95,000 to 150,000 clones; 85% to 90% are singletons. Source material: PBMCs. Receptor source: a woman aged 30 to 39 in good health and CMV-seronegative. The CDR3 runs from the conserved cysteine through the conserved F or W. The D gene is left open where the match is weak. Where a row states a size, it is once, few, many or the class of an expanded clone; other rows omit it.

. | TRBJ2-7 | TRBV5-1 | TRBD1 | CASSSGQGAVSYEQYF | TGCGCCAGCAGCTCGGGACAGGGGGCTGTCTCCTACGAGCAGTACTTC
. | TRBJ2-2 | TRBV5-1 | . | CASSLQGDTGELFF | TGCGCCAGCAGCTTGCAAGGGGACACCGGGGAGCTGTTTTTT
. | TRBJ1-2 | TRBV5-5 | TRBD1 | CASSYRDSSYGYTF | TGTGCCAGCAGCTACCGGGACAGTAGCTATGGCTACACCTTC
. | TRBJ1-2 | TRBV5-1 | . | CASSLADSLSRYGYTF | TGCGCCAGCAGCTTGGCTGACAGCCTCTCCCGCTATGGCTACACCTTC
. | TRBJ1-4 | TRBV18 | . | CASSPGQGQKLFF | TGTGCCAGCTCACCGGGGCAGGGCCAAAAACTGTTTTTT
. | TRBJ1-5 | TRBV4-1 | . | CASSPTQILSPQHF | TGCGCCAGCAGCCCCACCCAGATTCTCTCGCCCCAGCATTTT
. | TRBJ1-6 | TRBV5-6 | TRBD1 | CASSLETGHNSPLHF | TGTGCCAGCAGCTTGGAGACAGGGCATAATTCACCCCTCCACTTT
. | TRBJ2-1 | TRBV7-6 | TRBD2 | CASSSPSGGDQQFF | TGTGCCAGCAGCTCCCCTAGCGGGGGCGACCAGCAGTTCTTC
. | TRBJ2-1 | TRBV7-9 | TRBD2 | CASSLSGLQEGVVQFF | TGTGCCAGCAGCTTGTCGGGACTACAAGAAGGGGTTGTGCAGTTCTTC
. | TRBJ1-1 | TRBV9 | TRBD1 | CASSRETDRARGGAFF | TGTGCCAGCAGCAGAGAGACGGACAGGGCCCGAGGGGGAGCTTTCTTT
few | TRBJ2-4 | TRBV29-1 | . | CSVEDRNIQYF | TGCAGCGTTGAGGACAGAAACATTCAGTACTTC
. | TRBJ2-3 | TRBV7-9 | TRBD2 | CASSFPREEDTQYF | TGTGCCAGCAGCTTTCCGCGGGAGGAAGATACGCAGTATTTT
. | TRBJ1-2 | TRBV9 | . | CASSSLGGILGGYTF | TGTGCCAGCAGCTCGCTGGGGGGGATCCTGGGTGGCTACACCTTC
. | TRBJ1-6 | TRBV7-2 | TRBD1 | CASSGAGGHIVALHF | TGTGCCAGCAGCGGAGCAGGGGGACACATTGTGGCCCTCCACTTT
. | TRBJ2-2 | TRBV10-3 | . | CAISDGGGYTGELFF | TGTGCCATCAGTGATGGTGGGGGGTACACCGGGGAGCTGTTTTTT
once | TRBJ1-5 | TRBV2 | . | CASSENQSNQPQHF | TGTGCCAGCAGTGAAAATCAGAGCAATCAGCCCCAGCATTTT
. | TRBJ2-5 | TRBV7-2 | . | CASSHGQFKETQYF | TGTGCCAGCAGCCACGGACAGTTTAAAGAGACCCAGTACTTC
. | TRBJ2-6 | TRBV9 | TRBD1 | CASSDPSDRAGANVLTF | TGTGCCAGCAGCGATCCTTCTGACAGGGCTGGGGCCAACGTCCTGACTTTC
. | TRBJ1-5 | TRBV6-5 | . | CASSYSRQGNQPQHF | TGTGCCAGCAGTTACTCGAGGCAGGGGAATCAGCCCCAGCATTTT
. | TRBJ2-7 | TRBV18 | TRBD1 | CASSYKQGDEQYF | TGTGCCAGCTCGTACAAACAGGGGGACGAGCAGTACTTC
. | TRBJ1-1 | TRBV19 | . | CASSPYRASGNTEAFF | TGTGCCAGTAGCCCTTACAGGGCGTCGGGGAACACTGAAGCTTTCTTT
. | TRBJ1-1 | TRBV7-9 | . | CASSPGRDTEAFF | TGTGCCAGCAGCCCTGGGAGGGATACTGAAGCTTTCTTT
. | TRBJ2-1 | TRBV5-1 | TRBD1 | CASSFRGPRIDEQFF | TGCGCCAGCAGCTTCAGGGGGCCTCGGATAGATGAGCAGTTCTTC
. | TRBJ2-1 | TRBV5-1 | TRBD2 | CASSWRETSGGYNEQFF | TGCGCCAGCAGCTGGAGGGAGACTAGCGGGGGTTACAATGAGCAGTTCTTC
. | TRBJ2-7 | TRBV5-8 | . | CASSLSPEQYF | TGTGCCAGCAGCTTGTCTCCCGAGCAGTACTTC
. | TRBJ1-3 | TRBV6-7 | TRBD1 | CASSYIRGLRGNTIYF | TGTGCCAGCAGTTATATCAGGGGGCTCCGTGGAAACACCATATATTTT
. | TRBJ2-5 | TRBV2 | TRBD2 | CASSPRTSGGPQETQYF | TGTGCCAGCAGCCCGAGGACTAGCGGGGGGCCCCAAGAGACCCAGTACTTC
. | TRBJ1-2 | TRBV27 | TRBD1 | CASRSTPGQNYGYTF | TGTGCCAGCAGATCAACCCCGGGACAGAACTATGGCTACACCTTC
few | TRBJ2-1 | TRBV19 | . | CASTPTGLNEQFF | TGTGCCAGTACCCCGACAGGCCTCAATGAGCAGTTCTTC
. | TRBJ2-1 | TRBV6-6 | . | CASSSRAGGSNGQFF | TGTGCCAGCAGTTCCAGGGCTGGGGGGTCCAATGGGCAGTTCTTC
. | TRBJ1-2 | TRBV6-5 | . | CASSSYSGNYGYTF | TGTGCCAGCAGTTCTTACTCAGGGAACTATGGCTACACCTTC
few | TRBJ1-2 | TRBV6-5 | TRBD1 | CASSYSGGDGYTF | TGTGCCAGCAGTTACTCAGGGGGCGATGGCTACACCTTC
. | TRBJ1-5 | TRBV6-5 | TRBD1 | CASSLGQGGNQPQHF | TGTGCCAGCAGCCTCGGACAGGGTGGGAATCAGCCCCAGCATTTT
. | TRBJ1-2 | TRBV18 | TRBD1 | CASSPTGDGYTF | TGTGCCAGCTCACCAACAGGGGATGGCTACACCTTC
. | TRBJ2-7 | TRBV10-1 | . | CASSEDRGGYEQYF | TGCGCCAGCAGTGAGGATCGGGGAGGCTACGAGCAGTACTTC
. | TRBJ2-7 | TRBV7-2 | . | CASSLGGTVSSYEQYF | TGTGCCAGCAGCTTAGGGGGCACTGTTAGCTCCTACGAGCAGTACTTC
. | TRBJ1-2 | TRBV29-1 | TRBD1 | CSAVTGEAKWGYTF | TGCAGCGCCGTGACAGGGGAAGCGAAGTGGGGCTACACCTTC
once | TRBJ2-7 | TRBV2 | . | CASSKESGEQYF | TGTGCCAGCAGTAAAGAGAGTGGCGAGCAGTACTTC
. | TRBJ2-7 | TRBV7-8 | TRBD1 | CASSSQGQGEQYF | TGTGCCAGCAGCTCCCAGGGACAGGGAGAGCAGTACTTC
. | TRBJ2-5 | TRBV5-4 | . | CASSLLGGEETQYF | TGTGCCAGCAGCTTATTAGGGGGTGAAGAGACCCAGTACTTC
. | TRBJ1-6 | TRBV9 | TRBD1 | CASSPRQGSYNSPLHF | TGTGCCAGCAGCCCAAGACAGGGTTCCTATAATTCACCCCTCCACTTT
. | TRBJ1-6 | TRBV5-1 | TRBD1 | CASSYGQENSPLHF | TGCGCCAGCAGCTACGGACAGGAAAATTCACCCCTCCACTTT
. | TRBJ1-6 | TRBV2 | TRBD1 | CASMTGNYNSPLHF | TGTGCCAGCATGACAGGGAACTATAATTCACCCCTCCACTTT
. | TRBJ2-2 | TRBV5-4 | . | CASSLVPGTLAGELFF | TGTGCCAGCAGCTTGGTCCCAGGGACATTGGCCGGGGAGCTGTTTTTT
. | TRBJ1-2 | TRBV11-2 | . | CASSYLGGGYGYTF | TGTGCCAGCAGCTATCTTGGGGGGGGCTATGGCTACACCTTC
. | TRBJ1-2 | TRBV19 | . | CASSIDPLVGYTF | TGTGCCAGTAGTATAGATCCCCTTGTGGGCTACACCTTC
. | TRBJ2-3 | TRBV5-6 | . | CASSFDSRADTQYF | TGTGCCAGCAGCTTCGACAGTCGGGCAGATACGCAGTATTTT
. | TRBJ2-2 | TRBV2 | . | CASSVSRYTGELFF | TGTGCCAGCAGTGTCTCCAGGTACACCGGGGAGCTGTTTTTT
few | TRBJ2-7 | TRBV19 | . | CASSADSHYEQYF | TGTGCCAGTAGTGCCGACAGCCACTACGAGCAGTACTTC
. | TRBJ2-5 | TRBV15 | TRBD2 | CATSRAGRGAQETQYF | TGTGCCACCAGCAGAGCTGGGCGGGGGGCACAAGAGACCCAGTACTTC
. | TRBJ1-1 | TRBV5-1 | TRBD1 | CASSSTGASEAFF | TGCGCCAGCAGCTCCACAGGGGCCTCTGAAGCTTTCTTT
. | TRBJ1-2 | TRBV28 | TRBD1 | CASSLYRTGGDGYTF | TGTGCCAGCAGTCTATACCGCACAGGGGGTGATGGCTACACCTTC
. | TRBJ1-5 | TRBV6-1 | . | CASSDRGDYQPQHF | TGTGCCAGCAGTGACAGGGGCGACTACCAGCCCCAGCATTTT
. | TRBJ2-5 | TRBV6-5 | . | CASSYSQDKMQETQYF | TGTGCCAGCAGTTACTCCCAGGACAAGATGCAAGAGACCCAGTACTTC
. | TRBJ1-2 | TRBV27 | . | CASSFRGNYGYTF | TGTGCCAGCAGTTTCCGCGGCAACTATGGCTACACCTTC
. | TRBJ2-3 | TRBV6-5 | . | CASSYSSGGEYF | TGTGCCAGCAGTTACTCGAGCGGCGGGGAGTATTTT
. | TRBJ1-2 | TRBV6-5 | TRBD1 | CATQSQGDGYTF | TGTGCCACCCAGTCCCAGGGGGATGGCTACACCTTC
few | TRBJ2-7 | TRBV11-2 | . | CASSLVAGISYEQYF | TGTGCCAGCAGCTTAGTCGCCGGGATCTCCTACGAGCAGTACTTC
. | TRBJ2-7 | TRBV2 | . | CASRPTSPIEQYF | TGTGCCAGCAGACCCACTAGCCCGATCGAGCAGTACTTC
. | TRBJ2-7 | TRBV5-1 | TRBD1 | CASSLGQGGLEQYF | TGCGCCAGCAGCTTGGGACAGGGGGGTCTCGAGCAGTACTTC